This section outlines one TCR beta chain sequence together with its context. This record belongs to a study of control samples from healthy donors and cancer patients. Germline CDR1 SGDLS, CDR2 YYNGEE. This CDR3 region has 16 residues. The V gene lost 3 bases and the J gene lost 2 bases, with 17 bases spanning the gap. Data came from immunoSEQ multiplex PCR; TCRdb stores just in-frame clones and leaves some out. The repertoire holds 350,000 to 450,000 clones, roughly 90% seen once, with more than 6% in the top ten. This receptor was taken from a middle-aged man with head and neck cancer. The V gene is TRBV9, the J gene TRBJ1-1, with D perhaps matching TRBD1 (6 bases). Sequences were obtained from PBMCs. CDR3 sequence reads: CASSARRGGSNTEAFF. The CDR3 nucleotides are TGTGCCAGCAGCGCGAGAAGGGGGGGTAGCAACACTGAAGCTTTCTTT.